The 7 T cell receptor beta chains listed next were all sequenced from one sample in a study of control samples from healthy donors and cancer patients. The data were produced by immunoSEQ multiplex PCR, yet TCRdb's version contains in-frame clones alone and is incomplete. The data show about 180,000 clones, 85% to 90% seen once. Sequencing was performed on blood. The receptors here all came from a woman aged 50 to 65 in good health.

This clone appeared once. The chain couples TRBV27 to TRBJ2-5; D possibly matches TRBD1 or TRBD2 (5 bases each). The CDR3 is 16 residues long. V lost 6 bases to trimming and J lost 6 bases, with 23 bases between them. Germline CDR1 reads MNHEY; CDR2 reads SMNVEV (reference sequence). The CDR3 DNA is TGTGCCAGCAGCCCCACTGGAGGCAGGGTGGATCAGACCCAGTACTTC. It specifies CASSPTGGRVDQTQYF.

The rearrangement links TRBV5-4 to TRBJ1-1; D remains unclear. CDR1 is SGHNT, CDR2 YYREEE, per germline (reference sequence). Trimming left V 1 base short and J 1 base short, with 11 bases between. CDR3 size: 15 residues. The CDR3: CASSLFNAGNTEAFF. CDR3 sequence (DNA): TGTGCCAGCAGCTTGTTCAATGCGGGGAACACTGAAGCTTTCTTT. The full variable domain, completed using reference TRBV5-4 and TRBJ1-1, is ETGVTQSPTHLIKTRGQQVTLRCSSQSGHNTVSWYQQALGQGPQFIFQYYREEENGRGNFPPRFSGLQFPNYSSELNVNALELDDSALYLCASSLFNAGNTEAFFGQGTRLTVV.

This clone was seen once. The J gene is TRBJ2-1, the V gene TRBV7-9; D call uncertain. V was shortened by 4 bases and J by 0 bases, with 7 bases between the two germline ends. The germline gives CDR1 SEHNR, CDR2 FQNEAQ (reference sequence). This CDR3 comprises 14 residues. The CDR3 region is CASSSKDSYNEQFF. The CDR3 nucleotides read TGTGCCAGCAGCTCCAAGGACTCCTACAATGAGCAGTTCTTC.

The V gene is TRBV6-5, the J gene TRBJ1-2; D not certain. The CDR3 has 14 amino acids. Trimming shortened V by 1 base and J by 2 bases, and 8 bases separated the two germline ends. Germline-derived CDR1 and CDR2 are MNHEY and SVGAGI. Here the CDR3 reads CASSYYRKNYGYTF. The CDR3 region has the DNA TGTGCCAGCAGTTACTACCGGAAGAACTATGGCTACACCTTC.

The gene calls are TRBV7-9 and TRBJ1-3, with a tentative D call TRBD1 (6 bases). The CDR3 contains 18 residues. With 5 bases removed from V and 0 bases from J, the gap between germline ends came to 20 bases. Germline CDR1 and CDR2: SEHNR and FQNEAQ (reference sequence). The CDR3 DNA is TGTGCCAGCAGCCTAAGTCTGGGGGCCTTATTCTCTGGAAACACCATATATTTT. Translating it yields CASSLSLGALFSGNTIYF.

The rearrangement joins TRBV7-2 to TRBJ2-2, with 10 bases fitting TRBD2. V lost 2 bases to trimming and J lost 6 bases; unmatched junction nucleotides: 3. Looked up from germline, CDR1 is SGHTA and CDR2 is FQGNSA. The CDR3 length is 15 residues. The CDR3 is CASSLPAGGAGELFF. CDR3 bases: TGTGCCAGCAGCTTACCAGCGGGAGGGGCCGGGGAGCTGTTTTTT.

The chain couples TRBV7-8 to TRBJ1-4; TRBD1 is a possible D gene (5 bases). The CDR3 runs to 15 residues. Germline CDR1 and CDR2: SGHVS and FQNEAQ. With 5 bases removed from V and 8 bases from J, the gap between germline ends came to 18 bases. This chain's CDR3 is CASSPVAGLGEKLFF. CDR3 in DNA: TGTGCCAGCAGCCCCGTTGCAGGGTTGGGGGAAAAACTGTTTTTT.